This record looks at one T cell receptor (beta chain) sequence and its context. Method: immunoSEQ multiplex PCR; TCRdb's copy keeps in-frame clones and lacks some. The sample carries 95,000 to 150,000 clones, approximately 93% recorded once. The sample originates from a study of T cell changes during pregnancy in multiple sclerosis. Trimming at V came to 10 bases and at J to 5 bases, leaving 12 bases not matched to a gene. The germline V gene encodes CDR1 SNHLY and CDR2 FYNNEI. The length of the CDR3 is 14 residues. The starting material was peripheral blood, obtained before pregnancy. This TCR was sampled from a female donor with multiple sclerosis, enrolled in a pregnancy study. The chain has TRBV2 and TRBJ2-3; 7 bases match TRBD2. CDR3 DNA: TGTGCCATCAACGACGGGAGGTGGCGAGATACGCAGTATTTT. It is translated as CAINDGRWRDTQYF.